This T cell receptor beta chain was found in a study of blood T cell repertoires in COVID-19. For the study at large: From T cells, B-cell-depleted T cells, or PBMCs came the material, which was cDNA or gDNA.

Note on this clone: In the same sample, other DNA sequences code for this CDR3.

TCRdb's table, derived via immunoSEQ multiplex PCR, lists solely in-frame clones and lacks some. This sample yields roughly 170,000 clones, of which 83% are seen a single time; approximately 4.7% belongs to the top ten. The V end lost 3 bases, the J end lost 6 bases, and 8 bases lay between the germline ends. The CDR3 spans 11 residues. CDR1 DFQATT and CDR2 SNEGSKA come from the germline V gene (reference sequence). The clonotype was recovered from a woman between 50 and 59 years old who had recovered from COVID-19. The rearrangement joins TRBV20-1 to TRBJ1-1; D is uncertain. The sequencing sample was made of PBMCs or T cells enriched from blood (not recorded which). CDR3 loop: CSASPVAEAFF. The DNA for the CDR3 is TGCAGTGCTAGCCCGGTGGCTGAAGCTTTCTTT.